This T cell receptor beta chain was obtained from a study of cytomegalovirus exposure and HLA in healthy donors. Study-wide results and limits: The study labeled around 160 TCR beta chains cytomegalovirus-associated. Common viral pathogens seemed to be connected with several of the most significant clusters, according to a later analysis. Later genetic work tied a missense DCLRE1C variant to beta-chain V and J trimming.

The CDR3 has 16 amino acids. V dropped 4 bases and J dropped 0 bases, with 13 bases sitting between them. Germline loops: CDR1 MDHEN, CDR2 SYDVKM. At collection, donors were nominally healthy, but unrecorded immune exposures were probable. Concerning this clone: Its specificity is not known.

The PCR ran on 60 Vbeta and 13 Jbeta primers. Sequencing used immunoSEQ multiplex PCR; TCRdb keeps in-frame clones, though not all of them. Found here are around 120,000 clones, about 86% of them singletons; the top ten hold around 4%. V and J are TRBV28 and TRBJ1-5; D may be TRBD1 (6 bases). Source material: PBMCs. This TCR derives from a woman in her 30s in good health and CMV-seronegative. Here the CDR3 DNA reads TGTGCCAGCAGTTCCGGGACAAGGGCTAGCAATCAGCCCCAGCATTTT. This encodes CASSSGTRASNQPQHF.